Listed here is a single TCR beta chain. The antigen remains undetermined. The source of the sample is a study of cytomegalovirus exposure and HLA in healthy donors. Assay: immunoSEQ multiplex PCR; the TCRdb copy retains only in-frame clones and omits some. In the table there are about 160,000 clones, around 89% of which are singletons. Germline CDR1 SGHDT, CDR2 YYEEEE. The CDR3 has 15 amino acids. V gave up 2 bases and J gave up 5 bases, with 14 bases separating them. General study results and limits: While the bulk of TCR sequences proved rare, some public TCRs turned up in many donors. Some TCR beta chains (around 160 of them) were listed as cytomegalovirus-associated.

This sequence originates from a man younger than 35 in good health and CMV-seronegative. This chain joins TRBV5-6 and TRBJ2-1; a weak D match, TRBD1 (6 bases). Sequencing was done on a sample of PBMCs. The CDR3 loop is CASSLPTGQNNEQFF. The CDR3 region has the DNA TGTGCCAGCAGCTTACCAACAGGGCAGAACAATGAGCAGTTCTTC.